Described below is a single TCR beta chain sequence and its context. This record comes from a study of somatic mutations in cytotoxic T cells in rheumatoid arthritis. CDR1 and CDR2 (germline): MGHRA, YSYEKL. V was trimmed by 0 bases and J by 5 bases, leaving 11 bases between them. CDR3 length equals 15 residues. Sequenced by immunoSEQ multiplex PCR; TCRdb stores in-frame clones only, minus some. This sample has just over 30,000 clones, with 80% to 85% found just once. What was sequenced was CD8+ T cells sorted from blood. The rearrangement uses TRBV4-1 and TRBJ1-5; D not resolved. The origin of this receptor is an adult with rheumatoid arthritis. DNA for the CDR3: TGCGCCAGCAGCCAAGATCGAAACAACTATCAGCCCCAGCATTTT. It translates to CASSQDRNNYQPQHF.